This T cell receptor (beta chain) was obtained from a study of blood T cell repertoires in COVID-19. The germline gives CDR1 SGHNT, CDR2 YENEEA. Trimming took 1 base from V and 4 from J, leaving 14 bases between them. CDR3 length: 15 residues. Data came from immunoSEQ multiplex PCR; TCRdb stores just in-frame clones and leaves some out. The sample includes fewer than 600,000 clones, approximately 87% of them seen just once. The sequencing sample was made of PBMCs or T cells enriched from blood (not recorded which). The source is a woman in her 40s who had recovered from COVID-19. The chain joins TRBV11-3 to TRBJ2-7, with TRBD1 as a possible D gene (5 bases). This chain's CDR3 is CASSLAGLTAYEQYF. DNA of the CDR3: TGTGCCAGCAGCTTAGCCGGTTTGACAGCTTACGAGCAGTACTTC.